The T cell receptor (beta chain) under discussion was sequenced for a study of shared clonotypes between healthy human individuals. Overall study context: Each donor's CD4 naive and CD4 memory cells filled three plates apiece, CD8 naive two, and CD8 memory one. Whole-study findings and limits: Relative to clonotypes present in all four donors, those not shared had lower generation probabilities.

Worth noting for this clone: Its antigen is as yet unknown.

Source study methods: Junction-only immunoSEQ sequences carried no quality scores, so filtering differed. Method: immunoSEQ multiplex PCR; TCRdb's copy keeps in-frame clones and lacks some. Clone size and the V and J calls come from that table; the DNA yielded D and trimming. The repertoire holds over a million clones, about four fifths seen once, with roughly 0.61% in the top ten. This sequence was found in a man aged 18 to 30 in good health. Some clones in this sample may be carry-over from other donors' samples. Sequencing input: memory CD4+ T cells from PBMCs. Sample subset: CD45RA-negative fraction.

The CDR3 DNA reads TGTGCCAGCAGCCCGGTTAGGGGGTACACCGGGGAGCTGTTTTTT. Amino acids: CASSPVRGYTGELFF. V is TRBV27 and J is TRBJ2-2; D is perhaps TRBD1 (6 bases). Per the germline V gene, CDR1 is MNHEY and CDR2 is SMNVEV (reference sequence). This CDR3 comprises 15 residues. The V end lost 6 bases, the J end lost 3 bases, and 14 bases lay between the germline ends.